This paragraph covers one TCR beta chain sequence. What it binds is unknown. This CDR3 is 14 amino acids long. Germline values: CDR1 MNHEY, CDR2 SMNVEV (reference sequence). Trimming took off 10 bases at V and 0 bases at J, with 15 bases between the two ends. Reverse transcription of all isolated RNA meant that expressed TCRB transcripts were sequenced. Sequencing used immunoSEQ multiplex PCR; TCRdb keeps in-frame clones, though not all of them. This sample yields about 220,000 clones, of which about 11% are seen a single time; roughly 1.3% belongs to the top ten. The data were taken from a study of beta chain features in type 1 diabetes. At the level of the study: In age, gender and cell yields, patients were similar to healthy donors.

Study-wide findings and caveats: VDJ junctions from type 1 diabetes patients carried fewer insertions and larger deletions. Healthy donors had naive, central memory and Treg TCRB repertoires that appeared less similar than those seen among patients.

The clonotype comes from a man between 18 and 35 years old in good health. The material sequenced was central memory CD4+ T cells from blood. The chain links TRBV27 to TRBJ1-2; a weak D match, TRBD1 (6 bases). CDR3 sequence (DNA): TGTGCCACCGGTACAGGGTTTACTAACTATGGCTACACCTTC. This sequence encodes CATGTGFTNYGYTF.